The clone carrying this T cell receptor beta chain has just one count. This entry is derived from a study of technical replicates of blood from a few donors. Repertoires were generated with immunoSEQ multiplex PCR, while TCRdb's copy carries only in-frame clones and drops some. Here the sample spans 90,000 to 100,000 clones, 90% to 96% being singletons. Sequencing was carried out using T cells isolated from PBMCs. This receptor was taken from a human donor in good health.

Here the CDR3 reads CASSETAGGFLTGELFF. CDR3 coding DNA: TGTGCCAGCAGTGAGACAGCGGGGGGCTTCCTTACCGGGGAGCTGTTTTTT. J is TRBJ2-2 and V is TRBV2, with 9 bases aligning to TRBD2. V lost 3 bases and J lost 5; bases outside the gene matches: 10. This CDR3 has 17 residues. Germline V gene lookup returns CDR1 SNHLY and CDR2 FYNNEI.